These T cell receptor beta chains were read from a single sample in a study of blood T cell repertoires in COVID-19. Some clones are missing from TCRdb's copy, which holds only in-frame ones; the method was immunoSEQ multiplex PCR. There are over 300,000 clones in the sample; around 90% occur only once, and about 1.2% lies in the top ten. Source material: peripheral blood. The receptor source for this set is a man aged 35-49 years with acute or convalescent COVID-19. Each CDR3 is given with its conserved first and last residue. A D gene is named only where the DNA matches it firmly. For some rows the clone size is stated as once, few or many, or as a class when expanded; others skip it.

cdr3_aa cdr3_nt j_call v_call d_call clone_size
CASSLNAGGYNSPLHF TGTGCCAGCAGTCTAAACGCTGGAGGGTATAATTCACCCCTCCACTTT TRBJ1-6 TRBV28 NA NA
CASSLSRDAYEQYF TGTGCCAGCAGCTTAAGCAGGGATGCCTACGAGCAGTACTTC TRBJ2-7 TRBV11-2 NA NA
CASSLRGQNTEAFF TGTGCCAGCAGCTTAAGGGGGCAGAACACTGAAGCTTTCTTT TRBJ1-1 TRBV7-2 TRBD1 NA
CASSQDGPYNSPLHF TGCGCCAGCAGCCAAGATGGGCCCTATAATTCACCCCTCCACTTT TRBJ1-6 TRBV4-1 NA NA
CASSLGVNQPQHF TGTGCCAGCAGCCTAGGGGTGAATCAGCCCCAGCATTTT TRBJ1-5 TRBV5-6 NA NA
CASSSSGTGDVYSNQPQHF TGTGCCAGCAGTTCTTCCGGGACAGGGGATGTTTATAGCAATCAGCCCCAGCATTTT TRBJ1-5 TRBV28 TRBD1 NA
CASSLDRGDTDTQYF TGCGCCAGCAGCTTGGACAGGGGTGACACAGATACGCAGTATTTT TRBJ2-3 TRBV5-1 TRBD1 NA
CASSFGQGAGQPQHF TGTGCCAGCAGTTTTGGGCAGGGGGCGGGTCAGCCCCAGCATTTT TRBJ1-5 TRBV28 TRBD1 NA
CASSASGGNTGELFF TGTGCCAGCAGTGCTAGCGGGGGAAACACCGGGGAGCTGTTTTTT TRBJ2-2 TRBV6-4 TRBD2 NA
CASSPGTALTYEQYF TGTGCCAGCTCACCTGGGACAGCGCTGACCTACGAGCAGTACTTC TRBJ2-7 TRBV18 TRBD1 once
CSVRGTDNQPQHF TGCAGCGTGCGCGGGACAGACAATCAGCCCCAGCATTTT TRBJ1-5 TRBV29-1 TRBD1 NA
CASSLAAGVWFF TGTGCCAGCAGCTTGGCAGCGGGGGTTTGGTTCTTC TRBJ2-1 TRBV5-5 TRBD2 once
CASRKGVGNQPQHF TGTGCCAGCAGGAAGGGGGTCGGCAATCAGCCCCAGCATTTT TRBJ1-5 TRBV6-5 NA NA
CASSLLGWGGTGNTIYF TGTGCCAGCAGCTTGTTAGGATGGGGGGGTACTGGAAACACCATATATTTT TRBJ1-3 TRBV11-2 NA NA
CASSLGPGFYGYTF TGTGCCAGCAGCTTGGGTCCCGGGTTTTATGGCTACACCTTC TRBJ1-2 TRBV5-4 NA NA